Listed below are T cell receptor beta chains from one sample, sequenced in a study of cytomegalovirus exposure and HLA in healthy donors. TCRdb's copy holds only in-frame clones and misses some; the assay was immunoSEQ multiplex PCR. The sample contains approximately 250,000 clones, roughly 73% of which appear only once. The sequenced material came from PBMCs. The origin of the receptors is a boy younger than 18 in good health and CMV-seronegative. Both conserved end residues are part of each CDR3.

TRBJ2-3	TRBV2	CASSEAGGTDTQYF
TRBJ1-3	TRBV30	CAWTTGGVVGNTIYF
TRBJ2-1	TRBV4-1	CASSHRQGLGNEQFF
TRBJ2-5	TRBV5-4	CASSLGGSETQYF
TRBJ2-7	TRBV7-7	CASSRGLGGKGEQYF
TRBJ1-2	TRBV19	CASSTYQGYYGYTF
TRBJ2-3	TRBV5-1	CASSFVSGGTDTQYF
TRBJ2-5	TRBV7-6	CASSLGTDRKTQYF
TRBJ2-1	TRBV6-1	CAGGREHNEQFF
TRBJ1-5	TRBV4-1	CASSQGFAEAYSNQPQHF
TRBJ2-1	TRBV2	CASRASGFPYNEQFF
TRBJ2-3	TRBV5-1	CASSTQGVRNTQYF
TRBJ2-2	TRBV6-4	CASSAFLADNTGELFF
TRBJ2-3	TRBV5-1	CASSLAGGSTDTQYF
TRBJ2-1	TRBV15	CATSGYTKSFEQFF
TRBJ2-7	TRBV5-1	CASSLQRGASYEQYF
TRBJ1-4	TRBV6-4	CASSDRSLRGSAEGEKLFF
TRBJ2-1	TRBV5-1	CASSIGQGRNEQFF
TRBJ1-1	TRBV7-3	CASSLSVDTEAFF
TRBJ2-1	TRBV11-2	CASSLNIRQALYNEQFF
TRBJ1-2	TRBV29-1	CSVDRLNYGYTF
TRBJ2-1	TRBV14	CASSPGLGIDNEQFF
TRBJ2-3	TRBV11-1	CASTRLGQWTDTQYF
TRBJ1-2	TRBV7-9	CASSLTGGRGRGYTF
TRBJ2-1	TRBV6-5	CASRLSGGARNEQFF
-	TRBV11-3	CASSFPGQGVYEQYF
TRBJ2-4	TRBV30	CAWSVPLAGGLIKNIQYF
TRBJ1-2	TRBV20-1	CSQGTIYGYTF
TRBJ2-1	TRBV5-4	CASSLGAGGLYNEQFF
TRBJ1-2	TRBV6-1	CASSESPARGYTF
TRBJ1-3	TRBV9	CASSGQGARNTIYF
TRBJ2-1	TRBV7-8	CASSLVEVGSEQFF
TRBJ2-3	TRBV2	CASSEGLARFPDTQYF
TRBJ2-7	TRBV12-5	CASGPARDNYLTYEQYF
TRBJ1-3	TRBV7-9	CASSPWGGFFSGNTIYF